This section outlines one T cell receptor (beta chain) sequence together with its context. The data were taken from a study of blood T cell repertoires in COVID-19. Trimming shortened V by 0 bases and J by 1 base, and 12 bases separated the two germline ends. From germline, CDR1 is SGHAT and CDR2 FQNNGV. This CDR3 is built from 17 residues. Method: immunoSEQ multiplex PCR; TCRdb's copy keeps in-frame clones and lacks some. The sample has about 27,000 clones, around 65% seen once. Sequenced material: peripheral blood. The receptor comes from a man aged 60 to 75 with active or convalescent COVID-19. The chain is built from TRBV11-2 and TRBJ1-4; D call uncertain. The CDR3 DNA reads as TGTGCCAGCAGCTTAGATCTTTTTGGGCGAACTAATGAAAAACTGTTTTTT. Its translation: CASSLDLFGRTNEKLFF.